The TCR beta chain under discussion was sequenced for a study of T cell responses to AZD1222 COVID-19 vaccine. Second-dose timings of about 4 or about 12 weeks were pooled. Trimming removed 5 bases from V and 13 bases from J, with 17 bases in between. The CDR3 totals 12 residues. This table comes from immunoSEQ multiplex PCR, and its TCRdb copy is limited to in-frame clones, with some not included. The sample carries about 150,000 clones, 80% to 95% recorded once. Study-wide results and limits: Elevations in Spike-specific TCR breadth and depth followed administration of two AZD1222 doses. Clonal diversity may have been underestimated, and the donors were mostly white British, with more females than males. Baseline seropositivity characterized only a handful of AZD1222 recipients.

A word on this clone: Its specificity is unknown.

Material: peripheral blood, obtained 28 days after the second AZD1222 dose. This TCR derives from an adult who received the AZD1222 COVID-19 vaccine. This chain uses TRBV12-3 or TRBV12-4 with TRBJ1-2, with D possibly matching TRBD1 (6 bases). The CDR3 coding sequence is TGTGCCAGCAGTGTCCACAGGGAGAATAGCACCTTC. This sequence encodes CASSVHRENSTF.